These 21 T cell receptor beta chains originate from one sample sequenced in a study of early T cells in non-severe SARS-CoV-2 infection (dated by TCRdb to about 2021). The library was built by means of 5' RACE. The reads were generated on a NextSeq 500. TCRdb reanalyzed the raw reads on its own, using fastp at Q25 for trimming and MiXCR for clone calling, and kept in-frame beta chains. Rows with one shared CDR3 protein collapse into an entry with the most common genes and DNA. Within this sample are 55,000 to 80,000 distinct CDR3 sequences, with over 10% of them counted one time only. The ten largest clonotypes hold around 6% of the sample. Sequences were derived from whole blood, sampled at baseline. The source is an adult who was a healthcare worker with PCR-confirmed SARS-CoV-2 infection or an uninfected control (not recorded which).

This clonotype was counted between two and nine times. The chain links TRBV11-2 to TRBJ2-1; 9 nucleotides line up with TRBD1. V was clipped by 3 bases and J by 4 bases; unmatched bases: 10. This CDR3 is 17 amino acids long. Germline loops: CDR1 SGHAT, CDR2 FQNNGV. The CDR3 DNA follows: TGTGCCAGCAGCTTTACGTCGGGACAGGGCCTGTACAATGAGCAGTTCTTC. Its protein is CASSFTSGQGLYNEQFF.

In its sample, this clonotype was seen many times. The V call is TRBV7-3, the J call TRBJ1-1; the D gene is possibly TRBD1 (5 bases). With 4 bases removed from V and 10 bases from J, the gap between germline ends came to 13 bases. In germline, CDR1 is SGHTA, CDR2 FQGTGA. The CDR3 covers 12 residues. The CDR3, as DNA: TGTGCCAGCAGCTCCCCGGGACGGCGAGCTTTCTTT. Its protein product is CASSSPGRRAFF.

This clonotype has at least ten counts. The rearrangement joins TRBV6-1 to TRBJ2-5, with 9 bases matching TRBD2. Germline CDR1 MNHNS, CDR2 SASEGT. The CDR3 sequence is 18 residues long. The V segment lost 6 bases and the J segment 6 bases; nucleotides outside the gene matches: 20. The CDR3 protein is CASSAFLIAGEVPKTQYF. The CDR3 DNA reads TGTGCCAGCAGCGCCTTCCTTATAGCGGGAGAAGTTCCGAAGACCCAGTACTTC.

The chain employs TRBV7-3 and TRBJ2-2, with TRBD2 as a possible D gene (6 bases). The CDR3 runs to 17 residues. The germline gives CDR1 SGHTA, CDR2 FQGTGA. Trimming removed 2 bases from V and 6 bases from J, with 19 bases in between. The chain's CDR3 is CASSLRAAGMGSGELFF. The CDR3 nucleotides are TGTGCCAGCAGCTTACGGGCGGCGGGAATGGGTTCCGGGGAGCTGTTTTTT.

The rearrangement links TRBV4-2 to TRBJ2-3, with D tentatively TRBD2 (5 bases). V was pared by 1 base and J by 0 bases, with 5 bases between. CDR3 length: 14 residues. CDR1 and CDR2 from the germline V gene are LGHNA and YNFKEQ. Here the CDR3 DNA reads TGTGCCAGCAGCCAAGGGACTAGCACAGATACGCAGTATTTT. The encoded protein is CASSQGTSTDTQYF.

This clonotype has more than one count but fewer than ten. V is TRBV29-1 and J is TRBJ1-1; D is unresolved. Germline V gene data show CDR1 as SQVTM and CDR2 as ANQGSEA. The CDR3 totals 10 residues. V lost 7 bases and J 6 bases, leaving 9 bases between the germline ends. In DNA form, the CDR3 reads TGCAGCGGAACGGGAGCTGAAGCTTTCTTT. Translation gives CSGTGAEAFF.

V is TRBV9 and J is TRBJ2-7; D possibly corresponds to TRBD2 (5 bases). Per germline, CDR1 SGDLS and CDR2 YYNGEE. The CDR3 runs 14 residues. V lost 4 bases and J 2 bases, leaving 13 bases between the germline ends. This CDR3 reads CASSPITGTYEQYF. The CDR3 nucleotides read TGTGCCAGCAGCCCCATCACGGGGACCTACGAGCAGTACTTC.

This clonotype turned up a few times. V usage is TRBV29-1 and J usage is TRBJ2-5; D is possibly TRBD2 (6 bases). This CDR3 comprises 12 residues. CDR1 and CDR2 (germline): SQVTM, ANQGSEA. The V end was cut by 4 bases, the J end by 4 bases, with 10 bases between. The CDR3 protein is CSVGWGGETQYF. In DNA form, the CDR3 reads TGCAGCGTTGGCTGGGGAGGAGAGACCCAGTACTTC. The whole variable domain, remainder taken from reference TRBV29-1 and TRBJ2-5, is SAVISQKPSRDICQRGTSLTIQCQVDSQVTMMFWYRQQPGQSLTLIATANQGSEATYESGFVIDKFPISRPNLTFSTLTVSNMSPEDSSIYLCSVGWGGETQYFGPGTRLLVL.

The J gene is TRBJ2-1, the V gene TRBV11-2, with D tentatively TRBD1 (5 bases). Germline CDR1 SGHAT, CDR2 FQNNGV. V was trimmed by 5 bases and J by 7 bases, leaving 9 bases between them. The CDR3 length is 12 residues. CDR3 region: CASSPGINEQFF. Written as DNA, the CDR3 is TGTGCCAGCAGCCCAGGGATTAATGAGCAGTTCTTC.

This clonotype was seen only a few times. The chain links TRBV5-1 to TRBJ2-1; 8 nucleotides match TRBD2. The CDR3 spans 14 residues. Germline values: CDR1 SGHRS, CDR2 YFSETQ. V dropped 4 bases and J dropped 6; count of bases not matched to a gene: 6. CDR3 amino acids: CASSAGGGLNEQFF. The DNA of the CDR3 is TGCGCCAGCAGCGCGGGCGGGGGGCTCAATGAGCAGTTCTTC.

This clonotype was detected ten times or more. The chain uses TRBV20-1 and TRBJ1-3; tentative D call: TRBD1 (6 bases). V shed 5 bases and J shed 0 bases, with 11 bases lying between them. Per the germline V gene, CDR1 is DFQATT and CDR2 is SNEGSKA (reference sequence). There are 14 residues in the CDR3. Written as DNA, the CDR3 is TGCAGTGCTGGGGACATTAGCTCTGGAAACACCATATATTTT. Protein sequence: CSAGDISSGNTIYF.

This chain links TRBV14 with TRBJ1-6; D is ambiguous. Germline lookup yields CDR1 SGHDN and CDR2 FVKESK. This CDR3 contains 14 residues. V lost 0 bases, J lost 6 bases, and 6 bases lay in between. For the CDR3, the DNA is TGTGCCAGCAGCCAAGATCTTGGTAATTCACCCCTCCACTTT. Its protein is CASSQDLGNSPLHF.

This clonotype was counted many times. The rearrangement uses TRBV4-2 and TRBJ2-3; no clear D gene. The germline V gene has CDR1 LGHNA and CDR2 YNFKEQ. Trimming left V 1 base short and J 2 bases short, with 10 bases between. The CDR3 is made up of 15 amino acids. The DNA of the CDR3 is TGTGCCAGCAGCCAAGCTAACAGTGACACAGATACGCAGTATTTT. This encodes CASSQANSDTDTQYF.

This clonotype was seen a handful of times. The chain uses TRBV30 and TRBJ1-1; TRBD1 might be the D (5 bases). Deletions cut 2 bases from V and 6 bases from J, with 13 bases between. Germline V gene lookup returns CDR1 GTSNPN and CDR2 SVGIG (reference sequence). The CDR3 contains 13 residues. The CDR3 nucleotides are TGTGCCTGGAGTCCACAGTTGGGGGCTGAAGCTTTCTTT. Protein product: CAWSPQLGAEAFF.

This clonotype was detected many times. The genes are TRBV3-1 and TRBJ1-2; D is unresolved. This CDR3 comprises 16 residues. V gave up 6 bases and J gave up 0 bases, with 17 bases separating them. Germline CDR1 and CDR2: LGHDT and YNNKEL (reference sequence). In DNA, the CDR3 is TGTGCCAGCAGGGACGCCCGGACGGCCGCTAACTATGGCTACACCTTC. Translation: CASRDARTAANYGYTF.

This clonotype was seen at least ten times. The gene calls are TRBV7-9 and TRBJ1-3, with a tentative D call TRBD1 (6 bases). Germline assignment: CDR1 SEHNR and CDR2 FQNEAQ (reference sequence). The CDR3 is made up of 15 amino acids. V was trimmed by 0 bases and J by 3 bases, leaving 9 bases between them. CDR3 region: CASSLARGGGNTIYF. CDR3 DNA: TGTGCCAGCAGCTTAGCCAGGGGAGGTGGAAACACCATATATTTT.

This clonotype was observed at least ten times. This chain joins TRBV11-2 and TRBJ2-1; TRBD2 agrees at 7 bases. CDR1 and CDR2 (germline): SGHAT, FQNNGV. The trim removed 1 base at V and 3 bases at J, leaving 6 bases unmatched. The CDR3 extends over 16 amino acids. Written as DNA, the CDR3 is TGTGCCAGCAGCTTAGGCGTCGAGCGGGGCTACAATGAGCAGTTCTTC. Its translation is CASSLGVERGYNEQFF.

The gene calls are TRBV2 and TRBJ1-2; D is unresolved. Germline V CDR1 and CDR2: SNHLY, FYNNEI. The CDR3 is 12 residues long. Trimming cost V 4 bases and J 10 bases, with 13 bases left between them. CDR3 nucleotides: TGTGCCAGCAGTGCCTGGACGTCCCACTACACCTTC. Protein: CASSAWTSHYTF.

The rearrangement links TRBV6-5 to TRBJ2-3; D unresolved. Germline CDR1 is MNHEY and CDR2 is SVGAGI. CDR3 length: 16 residues. V lost 2 bases to trimming and J lost 2 bases, with 14 bases between them. The CDR3 DNA sequence: TGTGCCAGCAGTTACGCCTACCCGGAGTTCACAGATACGCAGTATTTT. This encodes CASSYAYPEFTDTQYF.

This rearrangement joins TRBV19 to TRBJ2-7; 7 nucleotides match TRBD1. The CDR3 has 14 residues. The germline V gene encodes CDR1 LNHDA and CDR2 SQIVND (reference sequence). The trim removed 6 bases at V and 2 bases at J, leaving 7 bases unmatched. CDR3 loop: CASRDRTRPYEQYF. In nucleotides, the CDR3 is TGTGCCAGTAGGGACAGGACCCGGCCCTACGAGCAGTACTTC. Full variable domain (rest looked up from reference TRBV19 and TRBJ2-7): DGGITQSPKYLFRKEGQNVTLSCEQNLNHDAMYWYRQDPGQGLRLIYYSQIVNDFQKGDIAEGYSVSREKKESFPLTVTSAQKNPTAFYLCASRDRTRPYEQYFGPGTRLTVT.

This clonotype showed up many times. The V call is TRBV7-9, the J call TRBJ1-5; D unclear. CDR1 SEHNR and CDR2 FQNEAQ come from the germline V gene (reference sequence). The CDR3 has 16 residues. The V end lost 5 bases, the J end lost 5 bases, and 19 bases lay between the germline ends. The CDR3 DNA reads as TGTGCCAGCAGCCCACCTGGTCGAGGTTCCGATCAGCCCCAGCATTTT. Translated: CASSPPGRGSDQPQHF. Full variable domain (rest looked up from reference TRBV7-9 and TRBJ1-5): DTGVSQNPRHKITKRGQNVTFRCDPISEHNRLYWYRQTLGQGPEFLTYFQNEAQLEKSRLLSDRFSAERPKGSFSTLEIQRTEQGDSAMYLCASSPPGRGSDQPQHFGDGTRLSIL.